This T cell receptor beta chain appears in the sequencing data of a study of T-cell reconstitution after alpha-beta-depleted transplantation in children. A library of TCRbeta sequences, prepared with unique molecular identifiers, was generated. Each CDR3 protein gets one entry after TCRdb re-called the PCR reads with MiXCR. The sample holds 500,000 or so distinct CDR3 sequences, 30% to 35% seen once. This clonotype was counted between two and nine times. The CDR3 length is 16 residues. The germline V gene has CDR1 SGHTA and CDR2 FQGNSA. V gave up 5 bases and J gave up 3 bases; unmatched junction bases: 10.

The chain combines TRBV7-2 with TRBJ2-3; 8 nucleotides match TRBD2. The sequences come from PBMCs from the stem cell graft donor, collected from the stem cell graft. The TCR comes from a human donor who donated a stem cell graft to a child with aplastic anemia. CDR3 amino acids: CASSLLGGGRTDTQYF. CDR3 bases: TGTGCCAGCAGCCTCCTGGGCGGGGGGAGGACAGATACGCAGTATTTT.